The 27 T cell receptor beta chains given below trace back to one sample, sequenced in a study of blood T cells in healthy people across ages. Sample-barcoded 5' priming and a J-beta primer mix drove a second PCR of about 6 to 12 cycles. TCRdb analysed the 5' RACE reads with MiXCR anew, one entry per CDR3 protein. The top ten clones hold 20% to 25% of a sample with around 970,000 distinct CDR3 sequences, approximately 50% of them seen once. Sequenced material: blood. These receptors were collected from a woman in her fifties or sixties in good health.

On this clonotype itself: A single base separates this from a much larger clone, so it may be a read error. The rearrangement joins TRBV20-1 to TRBJ2-1; tentatively, D is TRBD2 (6 bases). This CDR3 has 15 residues. Germline CDR1 and CDR2: DFQATT and SNEGSKA (reference sequence). CDR3 DNA: TGCAGTGCTGGAGACTCGGGACTCCCCGACAATGAGCAGTTCTTC. Its protein is CSAGDSGLPDNEQFF.

This clonotype was detected ten times or more. J is TRBJ2-5 and V is TRBV28, with 10 bases lining up with TRBD2. CDR3 length: 15 residues. Germline V gene sequence: CDR1 MDHEN, CDR2 SYDVKM. The ends lost 5 bases at V and 5 bases at J; junction bases unmatched: 8. DNA for the CDR3: TGTGCCAGCAGTGCCCGGACTAGCGGAGCGGAGACCCAGTACTTC. Amino acids: CASSARTSGAETQYF.

The V call is TRBV3-1, the J call TRBJ2-5; D is perhaps TRBD2 (5 bases). Per the germline V gene, CDR1 is LGHDT and CDR2 is YNNKEL (reference sequence). V gave up 4 bases and J gave up 4 bases, with 19 bases separating them. This CDR3 is 16 amino acids long. Here the CDR3 DNA reads TGTGCCAGCAGCCCATCCCGAGGGCAATTGACAGAGACCCAGTACTTC. Translating it yields CASSPSRGQLTETQYF.

V gene TRBV29-1 combines with J gene TRBJ1-2; TRBD1 is a possible D gene (5 bases). The germline V and J ends were trimmed by 7 bases and 7 bases, with 16 bases remaining between them. The CDR3 has 12 amino acids. Germline V CDR1 and CDR2: SQVTM, ANQGSEA. CDR3 sequence (DNA): TGCAGCGCCCCTCGGGGGGGGTCTGGCTACACCTTC. It specifies CSAPRGGSGYTF.

This clonotype was seen a few times. The rearrangement uses TRBV3-1 and TRBJ2-7; 10 positions agree with TRBD1. Germline loops: CDR1 LGHDT, CDR2 YNNKEL (reference sequence). J was trimmed by 7 bases and V by 2 bases; bases with no gene match: 8. This CDR3 contains 15 residues. CDR3 region: CASSQRRQGAGEQYF. The CDR3 bases are TGTGCCAGCAGCCAACGTCGACAGGGGGCTGGTGAGCAGTACTTC.

This clonotype was seen a handful of times. The chain recombines TRBV5-1 with TRBJ1-4, with D uncertain. The CDR3 spans 17 residues. Germline lookup yields CDR1 SGHRS and CDR2 YFSETQ. V lost 0 bases, J lost 2 bases, and 14 bases lay in between. DNA of the CDR3: TGCGCCAGCAGCTTGGGACCGTTGGGATCCACTAATGAAAAACTGTTTTTT. This translates into CASSLGPLGSTNEKLFF. The full variable domain, rest sourced from reference TRBV5-1 and TRBJ1-4, is KAGVTQTPRYLIKTRGQQVTLSCSPISGHRSVSWYQQTPGQGLQFLFEYFSETQRNKGNFPGRFSGRQFSNSRSEMNVSTLELGDSALYLCASSLGPLGSTNEKLFFGSGTQLSVL.

Of note for this clonotype: Relative to the germline gene, one junction end is altered; a read error may explain this. The genes are TRBV12-3 or TRBV12-4 and TRBJ2-3; D is uncertain. This CDR3 spans 13 amino acids. The CDR3 DNA follows: TGTGCCAGCACTGGGAAAAGCACAGATACTCAGTATTTT. Amino acids: CASTGKSTDTQYF.

The genes are TRBV15 and TRBJ2-1; 7 bases align to TRBD2. CDR3 size: 14 residues. V shed 6 bases and J 4 bases; nucleotides not matched to a gene: 6. CDR1 and CDR2 (germline): LNHNV, YYDKDF (reference sequence). CDR3 sequence (DNA): TGTGCCACCAGAAGGACGGGAGGATACAATGAGCAGTTCTTC. Residues: CATRRTGGYNEQFF.

The J gene is TRBJ2-3, the V gene TRBV5-6; 11 bases align to TRBD1. Germline values: CDR1 SGHDT, CDR2 YYEEEE. This CDR3 region has 17 residues. J gave up 5 bases and V 3 bases, and 11 bases lay outside the gene matches. CDR3 sequence reads: CASSYTPGQGVEDTQYF. CDR3 bases: TGTGCCAGCAGCTATACCCCGGGACAGGGGGTGGAAGATACGCAGTATTTT. The full variable domain, completed using reference TRBV5-6 and TRBJ2-3, is DAGVTQSPTHLIKTRGQQVTLRCSPKSGHDTVSWYQQALGQGPQFIFQYYEEEERQRGNFPDRFSGHQFPNYSSELNVNALLLGDSALYLCASSYTPGQGVEDTQYFGPGTRLTVL.

The rearrangement joins TRBV27 to TRBJ2-7; 8 bases are shared with TRBD1. CDR1 MNHEY and CDR2 SMNVEV come from the germline V gene (reference sequence). This CDR3 spans 14 amino acids. J was trimmed by 3 bases and V by 5 bases; bases with no gene match: 6. For the CDR3, the DNA is TGTGCCAGCAGTAACAGGGGGTTAAGCTACGAGCAGTACTTC. Translated: CASSNRGLSYEQYF.

This clonotype was detected only a few times. The chain combines TRBV20-1 with TRBJ2-3; D may be TRBD2 (6 bases). Germline lookup yields CDR1 DFQATT and CDR2 SNEGSKA (reference sequence). The CDR3 extends over 15 amino acids. V lost 5 bases and J lost 5, with 20 bases in between. CDR3 bases: TGCAGTGCTGGAGGGATCGGGGGATGGGGAGATACGCAGTATTTT. Amino acids: CSAGGIGGWGDTQYF.

V and J are TRBV2 and TRBJ2-3; no definite D call. CDR1 and CDR2 (germline): SNHLY, FYNNEI. This CDR3 has 13 residues. Trimming shortened V by 5 bases and J by 7 bases, and 13 bases separated the two germline ends. The CDR3 loop is CASSPDRTYTQYF. The CDR3 DNA follows: TGTGCCAGCAGTCCTGACCGGACCTATACGCAGTATTTT.

The chain couples TRBV27 to TRBJ2-3; 7 nucleotides agree with TRBD1. The CDR3 totals 14 residues. The trim removed 9 bases at V and 6 bases at J, leaving 12 bases unmatched. Germline V gene sequence: CDR1 MNHEY, CDR2 SMNVEV (reference sequence). The CDR3 is CASNAPRGNDTQYF. CDR3 sequence (DNA): TGTGCCAGTAACGCCCCCAGGGGGAACGATACGCAGTATTTT.

This chain connects TRBV25-1 to TRBJ2-3; no clear D gene. CDR3 size: 13 residues. The germline CDR1 and CDR2 sequences are MGHDK and SYGVNS. Trimming took off 1 base at V and 6 bases at J, with 8 bases between the two ends. The CDR3 reads CASSEFAMDTQYF. CDR3 coding DNA: TGTGCCAGCAGTGAATTTGCCATGGATACGCAGTATTTT. Variable domain in full (rest from reference TRBV25-1 and TRBJ2-3): EADIYQTPRYLVIGTGKKITLECSQTMGHDKMYWYQQDPGMELHLIHYSYGVNSTEKGDLSSESTVSRIRTEHFPLTLESARPSHTSQYLCASSEFAMDTQYFGPGTRLTVL.

J is TRBJ2-7 and V is TRBV15; TRBD2 aligns across 9 bases. V was clipped by 0 bases and J by 5 bases; unmatched bases: 8. The CDR3 totals 16 residues. Germline V gene sequence: CDR1 LNHNV, CDR2 YYDKDF (reference sequence). The chain's CDR3 is CATSRDGDSGRNEQYF. The CDR3 DNA sequence: TGTGCCACCAGCAGAGATGGGGATAGCGGGAGAAACGAGCAGTACTTC.

V and J are TRBV20-1 and TRBJ2-1; D is uncertain. The CDR3 runs to 16 residues. V was clipped by 0 bases and J by 12 bases, with 24 bases between them. CDR1 and CDR2 from the germline V gene are DFQATT and SNEGSKA (reference sequence). The CDR3 is CSARDLRRSDNVVQFF. CDR3 coding DNA: TGCAGTGCTAGAGATCTAAGGCGGTCTGACAATGTCGTGCAGTTCTTC.

This sequence joins TRBV5-1 and TRBJ2-4; D gene unclear. The J call may be mistaken, given a closer DNA end match to TRBJ2-7. The CDR3 is 14 amino acids. Germline CDR1 is SGHRS and CDR2 is YFSETQ. The CDR3 DNA reads TGCGCCAGCAGCTTGACTCCCGGGTTTTACGAGCAGTACTTC. It is translated as CASSLTPGFYEQYF.

This clonotype was seen more than once but under ten times. The chain has TRBV7-2 and TRBJ1-2, with D tentatively TRBD1 (6 bases). Germline loops: CDR1 SGHTA, CDR2 FQGNSA. The V end was cut by 1 base, the J end by 6 bases, with 12 bases between. The CDR3 is 14 amino acids. The CDR3 DNA is TGTGCCAGCAGCTTAGAGGGGGAAATTAATGGCTACACCTTC. This translates into CASSLEGEINGYTF.

The chain uses TRBV4-2 and TRBJ2-1; 8 nucleotides agree with TRBD1. The CDR3 sequence is 14 residues long. Germline trimming cut 0 bases from V and 9 bases from J; bases unmatched to any gene: 4. Looked up from germline, CDR1 is LGHNA and CDR2 is YNFKEQ. The CDR3 nucleotides read TGTGCCAGCAGCCAAGACGCCACAGGGGGTGAGCAGTTCTTC. Amino acids: CASSQDATGGEQFF.

The rearrangement joins TRBV20-1 to TRBJ2-3; TRBD2 aligns across 9 bases. There are 15 residues in the CDR3. Trimming removed 3 bases from V and 4 bases from J; junction bases left unmatched: 8. Germline loops: CDR1 DFQATT, CDR2 SNEGSKA (reference sequence). CDR3 sequence reads: CSASESSGTSDTQYF. The CDR3 DNA sequence: TGCAGTGCTAGTGAATCTAGCGGGACTTCAGATACGCAGTATTTT.

In its sample, this clonotype was seen a few times. The chain recombines TRBV6-5 with TRBJ1-2; tentatively, D is TRBD1 (5 bases). This CDR3 spans 13 amino acids. V was clipped by 6 bases and J by 4 bases, with 12 bases between them. Germline assignment: CDR1 MNHEY and CDR2 SVGAGI. The CDR3 DNA sequence: TGTGCCAGCAGCGGCAAGGGGCCCTATGGCTACACCTTC. This translates into CASSGKGPYGYTF.

The V call is TRBV29-1, the J call TRBJ1-2; the D is unclear. Trimming stripped 7 bases from V and 4 bases from J, with 19 bases between. Germline V CDR1 and CDR2: SQVTM, ANQGSEA. The CDR3 spans 14 residues. The chain's CDR3 is CSAPRGRGPYGYTF. DNA for the CDR3: TGCAGCGCCCCCCGCGGGAGAGGCCCCTATGGCTACACCTTC.

The V and J genes are TRBV28 and TRBJ2-3, with TRBD1 as a possible D gene (5 bases). Germline loops: CDR1 MDHEN, CDR2 SYDVKM. This CDR3 is built from 17 residues. V was clipped by 7 bases and J by 1 base, with 21 bases between them. The CDR3 is CASTGLSSSRGTDTQYF. DNA of the CDR3: TGTGCCAGCACAGGTCTAAGCTCTTCCAGGGGCACAGATACGCAGTATTTT.

The V gene is TRBV4-1, the J gene TRBJ2-5; 7 bases are a match to TRBD2. The CDR3 has 16 amino acids. CDR1 and CDR2 from the germline V gene are MGHRA and YSYEKL. J lost 5 bases, V lost 4 bases, and 13 bases had no gene match. In nucleotides, the CDR3 is TGCGCCAGCAGCCCGGGGGGTAGCGGGTTCTGGGAGACCCAGTACTTC. Protein product: CASSPGGSGFWETQYF.

V is TRBV29-1 and J is TRBJ2-3; D is uncertain. Germline values: CDR1 SQVTM, CDR2 ANQGSEA. This CDR3 has 12 amino acids. V was trimmed by 6 bases and J by 6 bases, leaving 13 bases between them. The CDR3 reads CSVAWSRDTQYF. The DNA for the CDR3 is TGCAGCGTAGCCTGGAGTCGCGATACGCAGTATTTT.

This chain connects TRBV20-1 to TRBJ2-5; the match to TRBD1 covers 8 bases. The DNA end lines up better with TRBJ2-7; the J call may be wrong. This CDR3 spans 14 amino acids. Germline CDR1 and CDR2: DFQATT and SNEGSKA (reference sequence). CDR3 nucleotide sequence: TGCAGTGCTTACCGTACGACAGGGGCCTACGAGCAGTACTTC. Translating gives CSAYRTTGAYEQYF.

This clonotype appeared a few times. This chain links TRBV29-1 with TRBJ2-1; 7 bases are a match to TRBD2. This CDR3 contains 16 residues. CDR1 and CDR2 from the germline V gene are SQVTM and ANQGSEA. Unmatched junction bases numbered 19, after V lost 5 bases and J lost 9 bases. The CDR3 DNA sequence: TGCAGCGTTACCCTCTTCGGCGGGGGAGGGCTGGGTGAGCAGTTCTTC. Its protein product is CSVTLFGGGGLGEQFF.